This T cell receptor (beta chain) was captured in a study of control samples from healthy donors and cancer patients. Here immunoSEQ multiplex PCR was the method, and the copy in TCRdb shows in-frame clones only, minus some. In the table there are approximately 58,000 clones, around 90% of which are singletons. V was cut by 2 bases and J by 7 bases, with 14 bases left in between. CDR1 is MNHEY and CDR2 is SVGAGI in the germline V gene. The CDR3 sequence is 15 residues long. Sequenced input: PBMCs. This sequence originates from a man in his sixties with head and neck cancer. The rearrangement uses TRBV6-5 and TRBJ1-4; the D is unclear. In nucleotides, the CDR3 is TGTGCCAGCAGTTACGTCAGAGCCGGCGCTGAAAAACTGTTTTTT. It encodes CASSYVRAGAEKLFF.